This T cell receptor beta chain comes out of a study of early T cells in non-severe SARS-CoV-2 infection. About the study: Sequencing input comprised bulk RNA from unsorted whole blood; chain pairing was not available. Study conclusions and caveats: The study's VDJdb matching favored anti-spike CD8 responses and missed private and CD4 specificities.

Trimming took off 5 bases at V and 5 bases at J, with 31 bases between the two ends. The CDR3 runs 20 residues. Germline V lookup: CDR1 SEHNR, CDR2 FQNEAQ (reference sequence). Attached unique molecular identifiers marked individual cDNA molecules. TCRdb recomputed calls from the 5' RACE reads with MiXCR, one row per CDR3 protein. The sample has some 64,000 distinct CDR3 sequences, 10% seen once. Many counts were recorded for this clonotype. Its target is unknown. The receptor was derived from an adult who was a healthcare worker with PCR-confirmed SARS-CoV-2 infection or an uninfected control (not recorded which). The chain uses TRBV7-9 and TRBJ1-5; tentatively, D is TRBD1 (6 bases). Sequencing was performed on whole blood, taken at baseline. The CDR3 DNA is TGTGCCAGCAGCCCCCTATCAGGGGCCCGAACCATTGTTGGACATCAGCCCCAGCATTTT. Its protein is CASSPLSGARTIVGHQPQHF.